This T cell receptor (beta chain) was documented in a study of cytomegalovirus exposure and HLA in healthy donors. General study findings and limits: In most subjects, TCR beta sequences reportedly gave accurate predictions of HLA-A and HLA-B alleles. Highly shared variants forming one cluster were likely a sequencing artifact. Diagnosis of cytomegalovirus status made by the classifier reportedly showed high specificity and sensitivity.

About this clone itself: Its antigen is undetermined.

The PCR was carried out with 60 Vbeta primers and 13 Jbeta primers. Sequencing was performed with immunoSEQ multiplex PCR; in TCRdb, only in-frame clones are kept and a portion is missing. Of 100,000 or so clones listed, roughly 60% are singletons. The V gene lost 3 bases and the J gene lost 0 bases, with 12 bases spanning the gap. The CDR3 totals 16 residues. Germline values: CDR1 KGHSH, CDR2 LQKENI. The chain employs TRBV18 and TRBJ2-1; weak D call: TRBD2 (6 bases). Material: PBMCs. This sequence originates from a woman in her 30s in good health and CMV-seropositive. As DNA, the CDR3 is TGTGCCAGCTCACCGGGCGGGGCCAGCTCCTACAATGAGCAGTTCTTC. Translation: CASSPGGASSYNEQFF.